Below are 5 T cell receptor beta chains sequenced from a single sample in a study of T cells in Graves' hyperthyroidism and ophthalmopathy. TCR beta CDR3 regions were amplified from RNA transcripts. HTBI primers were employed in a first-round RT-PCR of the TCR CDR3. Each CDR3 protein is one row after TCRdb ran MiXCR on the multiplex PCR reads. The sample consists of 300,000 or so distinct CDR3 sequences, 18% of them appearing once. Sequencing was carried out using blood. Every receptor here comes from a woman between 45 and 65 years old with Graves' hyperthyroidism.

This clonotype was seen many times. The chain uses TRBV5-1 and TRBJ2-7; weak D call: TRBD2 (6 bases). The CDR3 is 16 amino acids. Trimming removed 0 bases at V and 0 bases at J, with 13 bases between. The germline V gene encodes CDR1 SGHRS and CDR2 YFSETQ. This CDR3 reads CASSLGAGGVSYEQYF. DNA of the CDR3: TGCGCCAGCAGCTTGGGGGCCGGCGGGGTCTCCTACGAGCAGTACTTC.

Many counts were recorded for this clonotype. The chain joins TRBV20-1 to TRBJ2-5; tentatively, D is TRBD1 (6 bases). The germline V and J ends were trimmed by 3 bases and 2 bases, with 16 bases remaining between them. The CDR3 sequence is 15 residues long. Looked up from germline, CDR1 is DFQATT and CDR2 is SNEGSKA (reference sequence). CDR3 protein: CSASPPGVAQETQYF. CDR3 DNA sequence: TGCAGTGCTAGTCCCCCAGGGGTAGCACAAGAGACCCAGTACTTC.

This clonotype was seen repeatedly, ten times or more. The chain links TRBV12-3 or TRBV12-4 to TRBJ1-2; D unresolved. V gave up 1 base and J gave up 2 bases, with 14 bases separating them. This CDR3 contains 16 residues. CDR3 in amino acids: CASSLGPASSNYGYTF. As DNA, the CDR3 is TGTGCCAGCAGTTTAGGGCCAGCCTCGAGCAACTATGGCTACACCTTC.

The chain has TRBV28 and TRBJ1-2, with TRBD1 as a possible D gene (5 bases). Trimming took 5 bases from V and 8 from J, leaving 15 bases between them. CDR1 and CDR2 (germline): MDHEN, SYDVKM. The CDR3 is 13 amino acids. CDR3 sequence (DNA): TGTGCCAGCAGTCCCGGGGCAGGGATAGGCTACACCTTC. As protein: CASSPGAGIGYTF.

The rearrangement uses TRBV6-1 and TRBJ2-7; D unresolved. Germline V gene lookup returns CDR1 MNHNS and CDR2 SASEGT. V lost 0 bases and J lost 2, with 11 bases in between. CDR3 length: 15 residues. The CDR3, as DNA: TGTGCCAGCAGTGAAGCGCCCGGAGCCCCCTACGAGCAGTACTTC. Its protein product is CASSEAPGAPYEQYF.